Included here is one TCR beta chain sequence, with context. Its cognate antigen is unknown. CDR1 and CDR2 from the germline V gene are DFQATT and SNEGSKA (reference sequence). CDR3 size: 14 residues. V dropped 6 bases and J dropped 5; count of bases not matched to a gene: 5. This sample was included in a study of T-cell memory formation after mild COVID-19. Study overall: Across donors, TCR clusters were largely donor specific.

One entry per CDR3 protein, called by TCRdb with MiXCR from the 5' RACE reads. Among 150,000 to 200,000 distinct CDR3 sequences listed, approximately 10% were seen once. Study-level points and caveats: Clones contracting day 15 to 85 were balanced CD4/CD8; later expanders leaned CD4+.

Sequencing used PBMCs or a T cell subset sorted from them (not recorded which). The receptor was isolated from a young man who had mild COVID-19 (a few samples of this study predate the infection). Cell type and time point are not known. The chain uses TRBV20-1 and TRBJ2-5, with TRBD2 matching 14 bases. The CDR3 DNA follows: TGCAGTGCGACTAGCGGGGGGGCAGGGGAGACCCAGTACTTC. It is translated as CSATSGGAGETQYF.